The entry below describes one T cell receptor (beta chain). This clone has only one observation. Its cognate antigen has yet to be identified. Base qualities are not recorded, but no much larger clone differs from it by a single base. The source of the sample is a study of shared clonotypes between healthy human individuals (TCRdb year 2020). At the level of the whole study: A couple of women and three men aged 18 to 49 years were included in the cohort. To increase sequencing depth and limit assay-specific biases, TCR repertoire library preparation and sequencing were carried out by different laboratories using diverse techniques. To estimate repertoire size and how much clonotype sharing occurs between individuals, the study deeply sequenced the blood TCR repertoires of about five healthy adults. Per donor, three plates each were used for CD4 naive and CD4 memory, two for CD8 naive, and one for CD8 memory. Each donor's leukapheresis produced roughly between roughly 0.9 and 8.9 billion PBMCs. Study-wide findings and limitations: Larger estimated clonotype richness was generally found for naive subsets than for memory subsets. Even with the large sequencing depth, rarefaction of the sorted-subset datasets indicated that sequencing was incomplete. Sampling was limited to blood, and TCR repertoires in tissue likely differ from TCR repertoires in blood. Across four donors, approximately 5% of naive CD4, approximately 4% of naive CD8, 2.3% of memory CD4, and 0.4% of memory CD8 clonotypes were shared. The small number of donors limited the genetic and exposure-history diversity represented. Pairwise subsampling indicated that sequencing depth was expected to affect the degree of clonotype sharing among donors. Compared with non-shared clonotypes, clonotypes shared by all four sorted-subset donors had higher generation probabilities.

Using the deep immunoSEQ assay, multiplex PCR amplified TCR CDR3 regions from genomic DNA. For each cell subset, the extracted genomic DNA was distributed evenly across all wells of several immunoSEQ 96-well plates, and each plate served as one replicate. For sorted subsets, each replicate PCR was loaded with roughly 0.2 ug genomic DNA, equivalent to 30,000 or so T cell genomes. The purified libraries were quantified using a Qubit 3.0 fluorometer, sized with a Bioanalyzer 2100, and then quantified again using the KAPA Library Quantification kit. Every immunoSEQ 96-well plate was sequenced on a separate single-read 150-cycle Illumina NextSeq 550 flow cell. As for the authors' bioinformatics: Because the immunoSEQ output held only junctional sequences and lacked quality scores, the filtering could not match the filtering applied to full-length reads. Sequences were annotated with PyIR, a Python wrapper for IgBLAST v1.9, and V/J genes and CDR3 were assigned using IMGT germline references. Reads with weak V/J assignments (E-value above 1e-6), missing CDR3, stop codons, out-of-frame junctions, or ambiguous translated residues were removed. V3J clonotypes were defined by identical inferred V gene, J gene, and CDR3 amino acid sequence. Percentage overlap between repertoires was calculated by dividing the number of shared unique clonotypes by the size of the smaller repertoire. Repertoire richness was assessed with RTK rarefaction, the Chao1 estimator, and Recon v2.1 estimates of unobserved clonotypes. OLGA was used to compute generation probabilities for all TCRbeta clonotypes that the gDNA method yielded from a few donors. TCRdb re-hosts the immuneACCESS table, in-frame sequences only. Its copies lack some clones; in the studies checked, an unresolved V gene accounts for under half of them, and the cause for the rest is not known. V, J and clone size reflect that table, while D and trimming were determined from the DNA. In this sample the table shows roughly 890,000 clones, more than 85% of which occur a single time. Jointly, the top ten make up approximately 25% of the sample.

From V the trimming removes 11 bases and from J it removes 2 bases, while the gene matches leave 9 bases of the junction unaccounted for. CDR1 and CDR2 are drawn from the germline V gene (reference sequence): SEHNR, FQNEAQ. The CDR3 starts with the cysteine, ends with the phenylalanine, and has 13 residues. Only CDR3 DNA remains: 39 bases, in frame from the first base. CD8 naive samples were obtained by positive selection for CCR7 among CD45RO-negative cells, yielding a CD45RA+CCR7+ population from which TemRA cells were excluded. The donors were healthy, HIV-negative adults with no recently reported acute infections or vaccinations. All donors were Caucasian adults living in Nashville, Tennessee, USA. Blood was collected by leukapheresis, and PBMCs were isolated by Ficoll-Histopaque density gradient centrifugation and then cryopreserved in liquid nitrogen vapor phase. Analytical flow cytometry was used to check the purity and quantity of each magnetically sorted T cell population. From each sorted fraction, genomic DNA was isolated and quantified by UV absorbance on a Nanodrop 2000c.

Sequenced: naive CD8+ T cells sorted from blood. What this sample's cell subset or site label stands for: CD45RA+CCR7+. The sequence was obtained from a man in his thirties or forties in good health. The sequence is built from TRBV7-9 and TRBJ2-7; the central 7 bases match TRBD2. The DNA is TGTGCCGGCAACGGACTAGACGCCTACGAGCAGTACTTC. This is translated as CAGNGLDAYEQYF.